One sample yielded the 7 T cell receptor beta chains listed below, sequenced in a study of human T cells and chemical hapten exposure. TCRdb re-derived calls from the RACE reads in MiXCR, one entry per CDR3 protein. Of some 300,000 distinct CDR3 sequences listed, 4.5% to 5.5% were seen once; the top ten hold about 8.7%. Sample time point: pre-sensitization, week 0. The treatment is: therapeutic diphenylcyclopropenone sensitization with weekly scalp DPC. The specimen was whole blood, collected in connection with sensitization to the hapten diphenylcyclopropenone (DPC). The origin of the receptors is a woman aged 18-29 years with alopecia areata. Some clones in this sample may be carry-over from other donors' samples.

J is TRBJ2-5 and V is TRBV5-1; 9 nucleotides agree with TRBD1. CDR3 size: 14 residues. The germline CDR1 and CDR2 sequences are SGHRS and YFSETQ. The V gene end was trimmed by 5 bases and the J gene end by 2 bases; junction bases not matched to a gene: 4. The CDR3 coding sequence is TGCGCCAGCAGACAGGGGGCTGGGCAAGAGACCCAGTACTTC. Protein: CASRQGAGQETQYF.

This clonotype came up many times. The J gene is TRBJ2-7, the V gene TRBV11-3; 11 positions agree with TRBD1. Trimming cost V 4 bases and J 3 bases; bases outside gene matches: 5. This CDR3 is built from 15 residues. The V gene's germline CDR1 is SGHNT and CDR2 YENEEA. In DNA, the CDR3 is TGTGCCAGCAGCTCAGGACAGGGGGCTTTCTACGAGCAGTACTTC. Translation: CASSSGQGAFYEQYF.

This clonotype was picked up a small number of times. V and J are TRBV7-9 and TRBJ1-4, with D unclear. Deletions cut 4 bases from V and 7 bases from J, with 13 bases between. Germline V lookup: CDR1 SEHNR, CDR2 FQNEAQ (reference sequence). The CDR3 totals 14 residues. The CDR3 sequence is CASSSLRTPEKLFF. Written as DNA, the CDR3 is TGTGCCAGCAGCTCGCTGCGAACGCCTGAAAAACTGTTTTTT.

This clonotype has ten or more counts. The chain recombines TRBV6-1 with TRBJ2-6; D not certain. CDR3 length: 14 amino acids. V was shortened by 8 bases and J by 0 bases, with 8 bases between the two germline ends. Germline CDR1 and CDR2: MNHNS and SASEGT. Here the CDR3 reads CASGPGSGANVLTF. The CDR3 DNA follows: TGTGCCAGCGGTCCCGGCTCTGGGGCCAACGTCCTGACTTTC.

V is TRBV7-9 and J is TRBJ2-7; a weak D match, TRBD2 (5 bases). V was cut by 0 bases and J by 3 bases, with 15 bases left in between. The V gene's germline CDR1 is SEHNR and CDR2 FQNEAQ (reference sequence). CDR3 length: 16 amino acids. CDR3 nucleotides: TGTGCCAGCAGCTTAGCGCCGGGAAGTGCAAACTACGAGCAGTACTTC. It translates to CASSLAPGSANYEQYF.

The rearrangement joins TRBV9 to TRBJ2-3; D possibly corresponds to TRBD1 (7 bases). CDR1 SGDLS and CDR2 YYNGEE come from the germline V gene. CDR3 length: 14 residues. V dropped 3 bases and J dropped 3 bases, with 11 bases sitting between them. The CDR3 bases are TGTGCCAGCAGCGCAGGGGGGCTAACAGATACGCAGTATTTT. Amino acids: CASSAGGLTDTQYF.

This clonotype has only a few counts. The V call is TRBV5-6, the J call TRBJ2-5, with 11 bases aligning to TRBD2. This CDR3 comprises 17 residues. With V trimmed by 0 bases and J by 2 bases, 6 bases remained unmatched. Germline V gene data show CDR1 as SGHDT and CDR2 as YYEEEE. This chain's CDR3 is CASSLGLAGGEQETQYF. The CDR3 nucleotides are TGTGCCAGCAGCTTGGGCCTAGCGGGGGGCGAACAAGAGACCCAGTACTTC.